This T cell receptor (beta chain) was sequenced during a study of T cells in Graves' hyperthyroidism and ophthalmopathy. This CDR3 is 13 amino acids long. Germline CDR1 reads MNHNS; CDR2 reads SASEGT. V lost 6 bases and J lost 4, with 12 bases in between. TCR beta CDR3 regions were amplified from RNA transcripts. Researchers ran a first-round RT-PCR on the TCR CDR3 using the HTBI primer set. TCRdb reprocessed the multiplex PCR reads with MiXCR, giving one entry per CDR3 protein. The top ten hold over 9% of the sample, which has 450,000 to 550,000 distinct CDR3 sequences, around 22% seen once. Sequencing input: blood. The TCR comes from a woman aged 25-40 years with Graves' ophthalmopathy. V and J are TRBV6-1 and TRBJ1-1; perhaps TRBD1 as D (5 bases). CDR3: CASRIQGSTEAFF. CDR3 coding DNA: TGTGCCAGCAGGATTCAGGGTAGCACTGAAGCTTTCTTT.